A selection of T cell receptor beta chains follows, all from one sample in a study of naive and memory T cell subsets. TCRdb recomputed calls from the 5' RACE reads with MiXCR, one row per CDR3 protein. The data show about 48,000 distinct CDR3 sequences, 4% to 5% seen once. The source is a female donor in good health. CDR3s include the opening cysteine and the closing phenylalanine or tryptophan. The D gene is left open where the match is weak. Rows may omit the clone size; those that give it use once, few, many or a size class.

CDR3aa: CASSQDRWGYTEAFF
CDR3nt: TGTGCCAGCAGCCAAGATCGTTGGGGGTACACTGAAGCTTTCTTT
v_gene: TRBV14
j_gene: TRBJ1-1
len: 15
d_gene: -
abundance: many

CDR3aa: CASSPEGGGNTEAFF
CDR3nt: TGCGCCAGCAGCCCCGAGGGGGGGGGGAACACTGAAGCTTTCTTT
v_gene: TRBV5-1
j_gene: TRBJ1-1
len: 15
d_gene: -
abundance: few

CDR3aa: CASNLSGRRNEQYF
CDR3nt: TGTGCCAGCAACTTAAGCGGGAGGAGGAACGAGCAGTACTTC
v_gene: TRBV28
j_gene: TRBJ2-7
len: 14
d_gene: TRBD2
abundance: many

CDR3aa: CSVRTASSYEQYF
CDR3nt: TGCAGCGTACGGACAGCTAGCTCCTACGAGCAGTACTTC
v_gene: TRBV29-1
j_gene: TRBJ2-7
len: 13
d_gene: -
abundance: many

CDR3aa: CASRTTGTLGLYEQYF
CDR3nt: TGTGCCAGCAGGACGACCGGGACGCTTGGGCTCTACGAGCAGTACTTC
v_gene: TRBV27
j_gene: TRBJ2-7
len: 16
d_gene: -
abundance: few

CDR3aa: CASSPLTGDEQYF
CDR3nt: TGTGCCAGCTCACCGCTGACAGGGGACGAGCAGTACTTC
v_gene: TRBV18
j_gene: TRBJ2-7
len: 13
d_gene: TRBD1
abundance: many

CDR3aa: CASSFVQGANRGGRKNIQYF
CDR3nt: TGTGCCAGTAGTTTCGTACAGGGGGCAAACCGGGGAGGACGGAAAAACATTCAGTACTTC
v_gene: TRBV19
j_gene: TRBJ2-4
len: 20
d_gene: TRBD1
abundance: many

CDR3aa: CASSYRGSPTDTQYF
CDR3nt: TGTGCCAGCAGTTACCGGGGCAGCCCCACAGATACGCAGTATTTT
v_gene: TRBV28
j_gene: TRBJ2-3
len: 15
d_gene: -
abundance: many

CDR3aa: CASSLRQGGDEQYF
CDR3nt: TGTGCCAGCAGCCTTAGACAGGGGGGCGACGAGCAGTACTTC
v_gene: TRBV3-1
j_gene: TRBJ2-7
len: 14
d_gene: TRBD1
abundance: -

CDR3aa: CASSLVGSSDTQYF
CDR3nt: TGTGCCAGCAGCTTGGTCGGGAGCTCAGATACGCAGTATTTT
v_gene: TRBV5-5
j_gene: TRBJ2-3
len: 14
d_gene: -
abundance: many

CDR3aa: CASSPGTKEQYF
CDR3nt: TGTGCCAGCAGCCCTGGGACGAAAGAGCAGTACTTC
v_gene: TRBV13
j_gene: TRBJ2-7
len: 12
d_gene: -
abundance: many

CDR3aa: CASSLPDRRETQYF
CDR3nt: TGTGCCAGCAGCTTACCCGACAGAAGGGAGACCCAGTACTTC
v_gene: TRBV5-4
j_gene: TRBJ2-5
len: 14
d_gene: -
abundance: few

CDR3aa: CSASGRGLGTDTQYF
CDR3nt: TGCAGTGCTAGCGGGAGGGGTCTTGGCACAGATACGCAGTATTTT
v_gene: TRBV20-1
j_gene: TRBJ2-3
len: 15
d_gene: TRBD2
abundance: many

CDR3aa: CASSLRLGLAERSGANVLTF
CDR3nt: TGTGCCAGCAGTTTAAGGCTGGGGCTAGCGGAACGCTCTGGGGCCAACGTCCTGACTTTC
v_gene: TRBV28
j_gene: TRBJ2-6
len: 20
d_gene: TRBD2
abundance: many

CDR3aa: CASSSGRDTGELFF
CDR3nt: TGTGCCAGCAGTAGCGGGAGGGACACCGGGGAGCTGTTTTTT
v_gene: TRBV6-2/TRBV6-3
j_gene: TRBJ2-2
len: 14
d_gene: TRBD2
abundance: many

CDR3aa: CASSLFRDADTQYF
CDR3nt: TGTGCCAGCAGCTTATTTCGGGACGCAGATACGCAGTATTTT
v_gene: TRBV7-9
j_gene: TRBJ2-3
len: 14
d_gene: -
abundance: many

CDR3aa: CSVEKGYTGELFF
CDR3nt: TGCAGCGTTGAAAAAGGTTACACCGGGGAGCTGTTTTTT
v_gene: TRBV29-1
j_gene: TRBJ2-2
len: 13
d_gene: -
abundance: -

CDR3aa: CASSLRWVGRDDTEAFF
CDR3nt: TGTGCCAGCAGTTTAAGATGGGTAGGACGGGACGACACTGAAGCTTTCTTT
v_gene: TRBV28
j_gene: TRBJ1-1
len: 17
d_gene: -
abundance: many

CDR3aa: CASSAGTANQPQHF
CDR3nt: TGTGCCAGCAGCGCCGGGACGGCCAATCAGCCCCAGCATTTT
v_gene: TRBV9
j_gene: TRBJ1-5
len: 14
d_gene: -
abundance: many

CDR3aa: CASSLYHRGDTQYF
CDR3nt: TGTGCCAGCAGCTTATACCACAGGGGGGATACGCAGTATTTT
v_gene: TRBV7-6
j_gene: TRBJ2-3
len: 14
d_gene: TRBD1
abundance: many

CDR3aa: CASSQVTGVLPYEQYF
CDR3nt: TGTGCCAGCAGCCAAGTCACTGGTGTCCTTCCCTACGAGCAGTACTTC
v_gene: TRBV14
j_gene: TRBJ2-7
len: 16
d_gene: -
abundance: many